Here is one T cell receptor beta chain with its context. Its specificity is unknown. The germline V and J ends were trimmed by 2 bases and 8 bases, with 12 bases remaining between them. Per the germline V gene, CDR1 is MNHEY and CDR2 is SVGEGT. The CDR3 contains 13 residues. The source of the sample is a study of blood T cells in healthy people across ages. Study-wide results and caveats: The fall in TCR beta diversity per million T cells was roughly linear with age. There was no known CMV status for donors, so expanded clonotype changes were possibly confounded.

Samples had at least 6.5 million PBMCs isolated from them. A sample-barcoded 5' primer and a J-beta primer mix were used in a second PCR of about 7 to 12 cycles. TCRdb called the 5' RACE reads again in MiXCR, with one record for every CDR3 protein. The data show fewer than 2,000,000 distinct CDR3 sequences, with approximately 39% seen just once and more than 20% held by the top ten. Sequenced input: blood. This chain connects TRBV6-2 or TRBV6-3 to TRBJ1-1; TRBD1 might be the D (6 bases). The clonotype originates from a human donor in good health. The CDR3 nucleotides read TGTGCCAGCAGTTACCGAAACGGGGGCGAAGCTTTCTTT. Amino acids: CASSYRNGGEAFF.